A single sample gave rise to the 19 T cell receptor beta chains below, sequenced in a study of technical replicates of blood from a few donors. Clones were sequenced by immunoSEQ multiplex PCR, and TCRdb holds only the in-frame ones, with some missing. The profile shows under 75,000 clones, 80% to 95% of them singletons. The sequencing input was PBMCs. These receptors were obtained from a human donor in good health. Some clones in this sample may be carry-over from other donors' samples.

V usage is TRBV15 and J usage is TRBJ1-2; the match to TRBD1 covers 10 bases. Germline-derived CDR1 and CDR2 are LNHNV and YYDKDF (reference sequence). The junction had 8 bases not matched to a gene; V was cut back by 4 bases and J by 9 bases. CDR3 length equals 14 residues. The CDR3 bases are TGTGCCACCAGCACCGGACAGGGGGGGTTTAGCTACACCTTC. Translation gives CATSTGQGGFSYTF.

This clone was detected only once. V gene TRBV14 combines with J gene TRBJ1-5, with 8 bases aligning to TRBD1. Germline-derived CDR1 and CDR2 are SGHDN and FVKESK. Trimming removed 7 bases from V and 0 bases from J; junction bases left unmatched: 5. This CDR3 is built from 15 residues. DNA for the CDR3: TGTGCCAGCATTGAGGACAGGGATAGCAATCAGCCCCAGCATTTT. This codes for CASIEDRDSNQPQHF.

This chain joins TRBV15 and TRBJ2-7, with TRBD1 matching over 9 bases. CDR3 length equals 16 residues. After removal of 1 base from V and 5 bases from J, the junction contained 9 bases not matched to a gene. Germline CDR1 reads LNHNV; CDR2 reads YYDKDF (reference sequence). The CDR3 DNA follows: TGTGCCACCAGCAGAGCAACCGGGACAGGGTTCAACGAGCAGTACTTC. Its translation: CATSRATGTGFNEQYF.

This clone was seen a single time. The chain recombines TRBV2 with TRBJ1-2, with 10 nucleotides matching TRBD1. The V gene's germline CDR1 is SNHLY and CDR2 FYNNEI. V lost 8 bases to trimming and J lost 4 bases; unmatched junction nucleotides: 4. The CDR3 covers 13 residues. In DNA form, the CDR3 reads TGTGCCAGCGAAAGGGACAGGGGCTATGGCTACACCTTC. Its protein is CASERDRGYGYTF.

The chain recombines TRBV9 with TRBJ2-7; 7 bases are a match to TRBD2. Germline loops: CDR1 SGDLS, CDR2 YYNGEE. The ends lost 2 bases at V and 1 base at J; junction bases unmatched: 9. CDR3 length: 16 residues. CDR3 coding DNA: TGTGCCAGCAGCGTCTTGGCGGGAGAGTGGTCCTACGAGCAGTACTTC. It encodes CASSVLAGEWSYEQYF.

The chain is built from TRBV7-9 and TRBJ2-7; 8 nucleotides line up with TRBD1. CDR3 length equals 13 residues. CDR1 and CDR2 (germline): SEHNR, FQNEAQ (reference sequence). The J segment lost 5 bases and the V segment lost 3 bases, leaving 3 bases of the junction unmatched. CDR3 in DNA: TGTGCCAGCAGCTTGGGACAGGCCGACGAGCAGTACTTC. Translation gives CASSLGQADEQYF.

V and J are TRBV29-1 and TRBJ2-1; 11 bases match TRBD1. Germline CDR1 reads SQVTM; CDR2 reads ANQGSEA. V lost 7 bases to trimming and J lost 9 bases; unmatched junction nucleotides: 8. This CDR3 region has 13 residues. The DNA for the CDR3 is TGCAGCGGGGACAGGGGGACCAAGGGTGAGCAGTTCTTC. It specifies CSGDRGTKGEQFF.

The J gene is TRBJ2-7, the V gene TRBV6-1; TRBD2 matches 14 bases. After removal of 4 bases from V and 1 base from J, the junction contained 9 bases not matched to a gene. CDR1 MNHNS and CDR2 SASEGT come from the germline V gene. The CDR3 sequence is 18 residues long. CDR3 sequence reads: CASSVSGTSGSRSYEQYF. The CDR3 DNA reads as TGTGCCAGCAGTGTGTCAGGGACTAGCGGGAGTCGGTCCTACGAGCAGTACTTC.

The chain uses TRBV9 and TRBJ2-2; TRBD2 matches at 8 bases. This CDR3 is built from 18 residues. Germline V CDR1 and CDR2: SGDLS, YYNGEE. Trimming cost V 1 base and J 3 bases; bases outside gene matches: 11. The CDR3 reads CASSVRATTSGYTGELFF. The CDR3, as DNA: TGTGCCAGCAGCGTACGGGCCACCACTAGCGGTTACACCGGGGAGCTGTTTTTT.

This sequence joins TRBV7-3 and TRBJ2-5, with 8 positions matching TRBD2. V trimming: 6 bases; J trimming: 5 bases; junction bases outside the gene matches: 8. The CDR3 has 14 residues. Germline V gives CDR1 SGHTA, CDR2 FQGTGA. The CDR3 spells CASSSGIGEETQYF. As DNA, the CDR3 is TGTGCCAGCAGTAGCGGGATTGGGGAGGAGACCCAGTACTTC. The complete variable domain, with remaining parts taken from reference TRBV7-3 and TRBJ2-5, reads GAGVSQTPSNKVTEKGKYVELRCDPISGHTALYWYRQSLGQGPEFLIYFQGTGAADDSGLPNDRFFAVRPEGSVSTLKIQRTERGDSAVYLCASSSGIGEETQYFGPGTRLLVL.

This chain links TRBV6-7 with TRBJ1-5, with D uncertain. TRBV6-7 is an ORF for which the function is uncertain. V was cut by 5 bases and J by 3 bases, with 5 bases left in between. The length of the CDR3 is 12 residues. Written as DNA, the CDR3 is TGTGCCAGCAGTGACATCAATCAGCCCCAGCATTTT. This translates into CASSDINQPQHF.

This clone was seen many times. The chain combines TRBV12-5 with TRBJ1-5; D is unresolved. The germline CDR1 and CDR2 sequences are LGHNT and FRNRAP. Trimming left V 5 bases short and J 2 bases short, with 13 bases between. The CDR3 runs to 15 residues. CDR3 in amino acids: CASGQTGVRNQPQHF. Here the CDR3 DNA reads TGTGCTAGTGGTCAGACCGGAGTGCGCAATCAGCCCCAGCATTTT. Drawing the rest from reference TRBV12-5 and TRBJ1-5, the complete variable domain is DARVTQTPRHKVTEMGQEVTMRCQPILGHNTVFWYRQTMMQGLELLAYFRNRAPLDDSGMPKDRFSAEMPDATLATLKIQPSEPRDSAVYFCASGQTGVRNQPQHFGDGTRLSIL.

This clone was seen a few times. The CDR3 nucleotides read TGTGCCAGCAGCTTCCCAAGACCAGGCAACGAGCAGTACTTC. Amino acid sequence: CASSFPRPGNEQYF. The V and J genes are TRBV7-9 and TRBJ2-7, with D unresolved. The CDR3 length is 14 residues. The V end was cut by 3 bases, the J end by 5 bases, with 14 bases between. Looked up from germline, CDR1 is SEHNR and CDR2 is FQNEAQ (reference sequence).

V and J are TRBV5-1 and TRBJ1-1; unclear D gene. The CDR3 length is 13 residues. Looked up from germline, CDR1 is SGHRS and CDR2 is YFSETQ. The V and J ends lost 0 bases and 2 bases respectively, with 5 bases between them. This chain's CDR3 is CASSLVSNTEAFF. The CDR3 DNA reads as TGCGCCAGCAGCTTGGTCTCTAACACTGAAGCTTTCTTT.

J is TRBJ2-1 and V is TRBV6-6; 10 bases are shared with TRBD2. The germline V gene encodes CDR1 MNHNY and CDR2 SVGAGI (reference sequence). The CDR3 is made up of 16 amino acids. V was clipped by 2 bases and J by 4 bases; unmatched bases: 5. CDR3 nucleotide sequence: TGTGCCAGCAGTTACCGGACTAGCGGTCCTTACAATGAGCAGTTCTTC. It encodes CASSYRTSGPYNEQFF.

The sample holds one count of this clone. The chain couples TRBV5-4 to TRBJ2-1; TRBD2 matches 7 bases. This CDR3 contains 15 residues. V lost 0 bases and J lost 5; bases outside the gene matches: 5. Germline V lookup: CDR1 SGHNT, CDR2 YYREEE (reference sequence). The CDR3 loop reads CASSLASSGNNEQFF. CDR3 sequence (DNA): TGTGCCAGCAGCTTGGCGTCTAGCGGAAACAATGAGCAGTTCTTC.

CDR3 sequence: CASSLYPLLAGVGELFF. The CDR3 bases are TGCGCCAGCAGCCTCTACCCTCTTTTGGCGGGGGTCGGGGAGCTGTTTTTT. V is TRBV4-1 and J is TRBJ2-2; TRBD2 aligns across 7 bases. From germline, CDR1 is MGHRA and CDR2 YSYEKL. V was clipped by 4 bases and J by 7 bases; unmatched bases: 15. This CDR3 is 17 amino acids long.

The gene calls are TRBV10-3 and TRBJ2-2; 9 bases fit TRBD1. There are 16 residues in the CDR3. CDR1 and CDR2 (germline): ENHRY, SYGVKD. Trimming at V came to 3 bases and at J to 0 bases, leaving 2 bases not matched to a gene. The CDR3 region is CAISDWTGANTGELFF. For the CDR3, the DNA is TGTGCCATCAGTGACTGGACAGGGGCGAACACCGGGGAGCTGTTTTTT.

J is TRBJ2-5 and V is TRBV7-2; 7 positions agree with TRBD1. The V gene's germline CDR1 is SGHTA and CDR2 FQGNSA. The CDR3 is made up of 12 amino acids. J was trimmed by 11 bases and V by 5 bases; bases with no gene match: 8. The CDR3 nucleotides are TGTGCCAGCAGCGTGGACAGGCGACTACAGTACTTC. Translation gives CASSVDRRLQYF.